These 24 T cell receptor beta chains share one sample of origin, sequenced in a study of T cell clones after liver transplantation. Method: immunoSEQ multiplex PCR; TCRdb's copy keeps in-frame clones and lacks some. The table lists 65,000 to 80,000 clones, approximately 82% of them singletons. The sample was CD4+ T cells from blood, taken at the 22-month timepoint. The source of these receptors is a human patient who received a liver transplant. Some T cells may trace back to the graft donor.

This clone was found once. This rearrangement joins TRBV7-2 to TRBJ2-7; D ambiguous. Germline CDR1 is SGHTA and CDR2 is FQGNSA. V lost 9 bases and J lost 3, with 15 bases in between. The CDR3 loop spans 13 amino acids. The CDR3 DNA is TGTGCCAGTAACCTCGGGCCGGACTACGAGCAGTACTTC. It yields the protein CASNLGPDYEQYF.

The J gene is TRBJ1-4, the V gene TRBV27; TRBD1 matches at 8 bases. The CDR3 loop spans 14 amino acids. From germline, CDR1 is MNHEY and CDR2 SMNVEV (reference sequence). V shed 6 bases, J shed 8 bases, and the junction held 8 bases outside the gene matches. The CDR3 bases are TGTGCCAGCAGATTGACAGGGGATGGAGAAAAACTGTTTTTT. Translation: CASRLTGDGEKLFF.

This clone was detected only once. The chain recombines TRBV5-1 with TRBJ2-7; D may be TRBD1 or TRBD2 (5 bases each). The CDR3 contains 14 residues. The germline CDR1 and CDR2 sequences are SGHRS and YFSETQ. The V and J ends lost 4 bases and 2 bases respectively, with 13 bases between them. CDR3 sequence: CASSKGQGAYEQYF. CDR3 bases: TGCGCCAGCAGCAAGGGGCAGGGAGCCTACGAGCAGTACTTC.

A few counts support this clone. The chain joins TRBV7-2 to TRBJ1-1, with a tentative D call TRBD1 (6 bases). Trimming cost V 5 bases and J 0 bases, with 10 bases left between them. Germline V gene sequence: CDR1 SGHTA, CDR2 FQGNSA. CDR3 length equals 14 residues. For the CDR3, the DNA is TGTGCCAGCAGCCCCGGACAGATGAACACTGAAGCTTTCTTT. Its protein product is CASSPGQMNTEAFF.

The chain employs TRBV15 and TRBJ2-1, with unresolved D. The CDR3 is made up of 13 amino acids. The ends were cut back, 5 bases at V and 5 bases at J, with 10 bases in the middle. Germline CDR1 is LNHNV and CDR2 is YYDKDF (reference sequence). The CDR3 protein is CATSQDHNNEQFF. CDR3 in DNA: TGTGCCACCAGCCAAGACCACAACAATGAGCAGTTCTTC.

This clone appeared a single time. The rearrangement joins TRBV7-3 to TRBJ2-1; no clear D. The V and J ends lost 6 bases and 5 bases respectively, with 17 bases between them. Looked up from germline, CDR1 is SGHTA and CDR2 is FQGTGA. The CDR3 is made up of 15 amino acids. In DNA, the CDR3 is TGTGCCAGCAGGCTCTTGGTGGTCAAGAACAATGAGCAGTTCTTC. Its protein is CASRLLVVKNNEQFF. Combining the CDR3 with reference TRBV7-3 and TRBJ2-1 gives the whole variable domain GAGVSQTPSNKVTEKGKYVELRCDPISGHTALYWYRQSLGQGPEFLIYFQGTGAADDSGLPNDRFFAVRPEGSVSTLKIQRTERGDSAVYLCASRLLVVKNNEQFFGPGTRLTVL.

This chain joins TRBV5-1 and TRBJ2-7; 12 bases fit TRBD2. Germline CDR1 reads SGHRS; CDR2 reads YFSETQ. With 5 bases clipped from V and 5 bases from J, the junction kept 5 bases outside the gene matches. The CDR3 consists of 14 residues. CDR3 protein: CASRTSGGFDEQYF. DNA for the CDR3: TGCGCCAGCAGAACTAGCGGGGGGTTCGACGAGCAGTACTTC. The whole variable domain, remainder taken from reference TRBV5-1 and TRBJ2-7, is KAGVTQTPRYLIKTRGQQVTLSCSPISGHRSVSWYQQTPGQGLQFLFEYFSETQRNKGNFPGRFSGRQFSNSRSEMNVSTLELGDSALYLCASRTSGGFDEQYFGPGTRLTVT.

V is TRBV7-2 and J is TRBJ1-5, with TRBD1 matching 7 bases. The CDR3 covers 18 residues. Unmatched junction bases numbered 13, after V lost 4 bases and J lost 1 base. Germline V CDR1 and CDR2: SGHTA, FQGNSA. The CDR3 loop is CASSYFETGPRSNQPQHF. For the CDR3, the DNA is TGTGCCAGCAGCTACTTCGAGACAGGGCCTCGGAGCAATCAGCCCCAGCATTTT.

This chain joins TRBV7-9 and TRBJ2-3, with TRBD2 matching over 8 bases. Trimming removed 1 base from V and 4 bases from J; junction bases left unmatched: 7. This CDR3 has 16 amino acids. In germline, CDR1 is SEHNR, CDR2 FQNEAQ (reference sequence). The CDR3 region has the DNA TGTGCCAGCAGCTTAGTAAGCGGGAGTGGCGCAGATACGCAGTATTTT. It encodes CASSLVSGSGADTQYF.

The rearrangement links TRBV5-4 to TRBJ1-2, with D tentatively TRBD1 (5 bases). The V and J ends lost 1 base and 2 bases respectively, with 18 bases between them. Germline assignment: CDR1 SGHNT and CDR2 YYREEE (reference sequence). The CDR3 has 17 amino acids. CDR3 bases: TGTGCCAGCAGCTTGATTATAGGGGTCGAAAGCAACTATGGCTACACCTTC. Encoded protein: CASSLIIGVESNYGYTF.

This chain links TRBV7-9 with TRBJ1-2; D is ambiguous. Germline V gene sequence: CDR1 SEHNR, CDR2 FQNEAQ (reference sequence). The germline V and J ends were trimmed by 4 bases and 4 bases, with 22 bases remaining between them. The CDR3 has 17 residues. The CDR3 region has the DNA TGTGCCAGCAGCTCAACGGGTCTCGGGTTGGGTGGCTATGGCTACACCTTC. Translating gives CASSSTGLGLGGYGYTF.

The V gene is TRBV9, the J gene TRBJ2-1; 7 bases map to TRBD2. Germline CDR1 reads SGDLS; CDR2 reads YYNGEE. The CDR3 consists of 14 residues. With 3 bases clipped from V and 8 bases from J, the junction kept 8 bases outside the gene matches. The DNA for the CDR3 is TGTGCCAGCAGCGAGCGGCCTCTAGCGGATGAGCAGTTCTTC. This codes for CASSERPLADEQFF.

The CDR3 reads CASSRSTDTQYF. CDR3 nucleotide sequence: TGTGCCAGCTCACGAAGCACAGATACGCAGTATTTT. The rearrangement joins TRBV18 to TRBJ2-3; no definite D call. V lost 4 bases and J lost 0, with 2 bases in between. The V gene's germline CDR1 is KGHSH and CDR2 LQKENI. The CDR3 covers 12 residues.

The chain carries TRBV5-6 and TRBJ1-6, with unresolved D. There are 12 residues in the CDR3. Trimming took off 0 bases at V and 7 bases at J, with 2 bases between the two ends. CDR1 and CDR2 from the germline V gene are SGHDT and YYEEEE. The CDR3 here is CASSLGNSPLHF. DNA of the CDR3: TGTGCCAGCAGCTTGGGGAATTCACCCCTCCACTTT.

This clone was seen only a few times. V usage is TRBV7-5 and J usage is TRBJ1-1. TRBV7-5 is classified as a pseudogene. This CDR3 has 13 residues. The CDR3 coding sequence is TGTGCCAGAAGCTCCTCTGGGAACACTGAAGCTTTCTTT. The encoded protein is CARSSSGNTEAFF.

Only one count was recorded for this clone. The CDR3 nucleotides read TGTGCCAGTAAAATCCTCACCGGGGAGCTGTTTTTT. This codes for CASKILTGELFF. This chain joins TRBV28 and TRBJ2-2, with no clear D. The CDR3 length is 12 residues. Germline CDR1 is MDHEN and CDR2 is SYDVKM. The V end was cut by 9 bases, the J end by 4 bases, with 9 bases between.

The genes are TRBV14 and TRBJ2-2; possible D gene TRBD1, 6 bases. The CDR3 has 14 amino acids. The V end was cut by 4 bases, the J end by 2 bases, with 8 bases between. Germline V CDR1 and CDR2: SGHDN, FVKESK. The CDR3 bases are TGTGCCAGCAGCCGGGACAAAAACACCGGGGAGCTGTTTTTT. This sequence encodes CASSRDKNTGELFF.

This chain links TRBV7-2 with TRBJ1-2; D might be TRBD1 (6 bases). The CDR3 loop spans 15 amino acids. Trimming pared 1 base from V and 5 bases from J, leaving 14 bases between. The germline CDR1 and CDR2 sequences are SGHTA and FQGNSA. This CDR3 is CASSLESGVKYGYTF. CDR3 DNA sequence: TGTGCCAGCAGCTTAGAGTCAGGGGTTAAGTATGGCTACACCTTC. The full variable domain, rest sourced from reference TRBV7-2 and TRBJ1-2, is GAGVSQSPSNKVTEKGKDVELRCDPISGHTALYWYRQSLGQGLEFLIYFQGNSAPDKSGLPSDRFSAERTGGSVSTLTIQRTQQEDSAVYLCASSLESGVKYGYTFGSGTRLTVV.

This chain links TRBV29-1 with TRBJ2-1; 9 bases match TRBD2. CDR1 and CDR2 from the germline V gene are SQVTM and ANQGSEA. Trimming at V came to 6 bases and at J to 0 bases, leaving 3 bases not matched to a gene. This CDR3 has 14 amino acids. The CDR3: CSVLAGDSYNEQFF. In nucleotides, the CDR3 is TGCAGCGTCTTAGCGGGAGACTCCTACAATGAGCAGTTCTTC.

The chain uses TRBV19 and TRBJ1-2; TRBD1 might be the D (5 bases). CDR1 is LNHDA, CDR2 SQIVND, per germline (reference sequence). Trimming took off 5 bases at V and 2 bases at J, with 12 bases between the two ends. The CDR3 has 14 residues. As DNA, the CDR3 is TGTGCCAGTAGTCCCTCGGGGCAGAACTATGGCTACACCTTC. Translation: CASSPSGQNYGYTF.

This chain joins TRBV5-6 and TRBJ1-2, with D unclear. Trimming pared 0 bases from V and 6 bases from J, leaving 3 bases between. Germline V gene sequence: CDR1 SGHDT, CDR2 YYEEEE. The CDR3 spans 11 residues. The CDR3 is CASSLVDGYTF. DNA of the CDR3: TGTGCCAGCAGCTTGGTCGATGGCTACACCTTC.

This clone showed up just once. This chain links TRBV15 with TRBJ1-4; a possible D gene is TRBD1 (5 bases). CDR1 and CDR2 from the germline V gene are LNHNV and YYDKDF (reference sequence). Trimming pared 2 bases from V and 8 bases from J, leaving 18 bases between. This CDR3 is 16 amino acids long. The CDR3 reads CATSRSRVGLTEKLFF. Here the CDR3 DNA reads TGTGCCACCAGCAGATCCCGGGTGGGGCTCACGGAAAAACTGTTTTTT.

The J gene is TRBJ2-1, the V gene TRBV27; D is possibly TRBD2 (6 bases). Germline assignment: CDR1 MNHEY and CDR2 SMNVEV (reference sequence). The CDR3 covers 11 residues. Trimming removed 7 bases at V and 8 bases at J, with 9 bases between. CDR3 amino acids: CASKEGHEQFF. CDR3 coding DNA: TGTGCCAGCAAGGAGGGCCATGAGCAGTTCTTC.

The sample holds a few counts of this clone. The CDR3 region has the DNA TGTGCCAGCAGTTTGGAGGGGAGCTCTGGAAACACCATATATTTT. This translates into CASSLEGSSGNTIYF. The V and J genes are TRBV28 and TRBJ1-3; maybe TRBD1 (5 bases). Per the germline V gene, CDR1 is MDHEN and CDR2 is SYDVKM. V was trimmed by 3 bases and J by 0 bases, leaving 9 bases between them. The CDR3 contains 15 residues. The variable domain in full, with the rest retrieved from reference TRBV28 and TRBJ1-3, is DVKVTQSSRYLVKRTGEKVFLECVQDMDHENMFWYRQDPGLGLRLIYFSYDVKMKEKGDIPEGYSVSREKKERFSLILESASTNQTSMYLCASSLEGSSGNTIYFGEGSWLTVV.